This T cell receptor (beta chain) was recorded in a study of shared clonotypes between healthy human individuals. The investigators split CD4+ cells into a CD45RA+ naive subset and a CD45RA-negative memory subset. Germline CDR1 LGHNA, CDR2 YNFKEQ. With 0 bases removed from V and 1 base from J, the gap between germline ends came to 12 bases. The CDR3 length is 16 residues. The data were produced by immunoSEQ multiplex PCR, yet TCRdb's version contains in-frame clones alone and is incomplete. The table lists about 2.4 million clones, just over 90% of them singletons. The material sequenced was naive CD4+ T cells sorted from blood. Subset of the sample: CD45RA+ positively selected. The V and J genes are TRBV4-2 and TRBJ1-1; D uncertain. The sequence derives from a man aged 18 to 29 in good health. CDR3 DNA: TGTGCCAGCAGCCAAGATGGGTGGCAGAGGAACACTGAAGCTTTCTTT. This translates into CASSQDGWQRNTEAFF.